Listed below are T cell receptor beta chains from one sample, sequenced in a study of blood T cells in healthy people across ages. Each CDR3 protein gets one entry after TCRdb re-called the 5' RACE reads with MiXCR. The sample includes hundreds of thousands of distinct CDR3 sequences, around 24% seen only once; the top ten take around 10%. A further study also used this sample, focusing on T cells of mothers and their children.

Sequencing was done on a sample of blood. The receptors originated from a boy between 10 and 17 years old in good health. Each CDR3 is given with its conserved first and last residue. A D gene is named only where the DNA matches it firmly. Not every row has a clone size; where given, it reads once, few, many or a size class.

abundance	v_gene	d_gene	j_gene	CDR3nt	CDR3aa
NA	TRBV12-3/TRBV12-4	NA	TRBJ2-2	TGTGCCAGCAGGGGGGAGGTCAGGGGGGACGGGGAGCTGTTTTTT	CASRGEVRGDGELFF
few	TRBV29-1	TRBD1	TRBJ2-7	TGCAGCGTGCCCGGGACAGATTCCTACGAGCAGTACTTC	CSVPGTDSYEQYF
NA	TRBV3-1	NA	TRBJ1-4	TGTGCCAGCAGCCAAGTTGGTTTAAGGGTGCGGGAAAAACTGTTTTTT	CASSQVGLRVREKLFF
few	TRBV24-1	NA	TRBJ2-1	TGTGCCACCAGCCCCCCGGGCATGGCTGCCCTCTCCTGCAATGAGCAGTTCTTC	CATSPPGMAALSCNEQFF
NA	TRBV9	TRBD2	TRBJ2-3	TGTGCCAGCAGCCCAACCGGGGGGGTGCTTAACACAGATACGCAGTATTTT	CASSPTGGVLNTDTQYF
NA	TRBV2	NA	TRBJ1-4	TGTGCCAGCAGGAATACAGGGTCTGGGTCTAATGAAAAACTGTTTTTT	CASRNTGSGSNEKLFF
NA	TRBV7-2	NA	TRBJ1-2	TGTGCCAGCACCAAAAACGGAGACTACACCTTC	CASTKNGDYTF
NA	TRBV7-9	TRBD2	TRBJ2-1	TGTGCCAGCAGCTTACTGAGCGGGAGGGCCCACAATGAGCAGTTCTTC	CASSLLSGRAHNEQFF
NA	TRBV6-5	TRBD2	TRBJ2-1	TGTGCCAGCAGTTACACTAGCGGGGGAGACTACAATGAGCAGTTCTTC	CASSYTSGGDYNEQFF
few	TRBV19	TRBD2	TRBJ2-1	TGTGCCAGTAGTATAGATTGGGTTGAGCGGGAGGGCCGTCCAGGTTTGGATGAGCAGTTCTTC	CASSIDWVEREGRPGLDEQFF
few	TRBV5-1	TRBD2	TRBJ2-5	TGCGCCAGCAGCTCCGAAGGACTAGTCCGGGAGACCCAGTACTTC	CASSSEGLVRETQYF
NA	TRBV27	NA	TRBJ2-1	TGTGCCAGCAGTTTATCGGTTGTAGTGGGAGGTTTGGATGAGCAGTTCTTC	CASSLSVVVGGLDEQFF
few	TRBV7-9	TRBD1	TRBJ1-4	TGTGCCAGCAGGAGACAGGGAGGAGGGGAAAAACTGTTTTTT	CASRRQGGGEKLFF
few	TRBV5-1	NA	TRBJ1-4	TGCGCCAGCAGCTTTGGGGTGGAACTTAATGAAAAACTGTTTTTT	CASSFGVELNEKLFF